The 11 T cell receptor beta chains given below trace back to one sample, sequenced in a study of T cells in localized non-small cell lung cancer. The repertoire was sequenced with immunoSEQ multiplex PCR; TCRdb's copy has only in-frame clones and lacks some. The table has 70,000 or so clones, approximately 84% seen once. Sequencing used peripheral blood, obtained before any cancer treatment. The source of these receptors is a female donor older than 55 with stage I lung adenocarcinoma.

CDR3 DNA: TGTGCCAGTAGTCATCGGACAGGGGCGCCTGGTTCTGAAGCTTTCTTT. This gives the protein CASSHRTGAPGSEAFF. The chain couples TRBV19 to TRBJ1-1; TRBD1 matches at 9 bases. The CDR3 is 16 residues long. Germline-derived CDR1 and CDR2 are LNHDA and SQIVND (reference sequence). V lost 5 bases to trimming and J lost 6 bases; unmatched junction nucleotides: 13.

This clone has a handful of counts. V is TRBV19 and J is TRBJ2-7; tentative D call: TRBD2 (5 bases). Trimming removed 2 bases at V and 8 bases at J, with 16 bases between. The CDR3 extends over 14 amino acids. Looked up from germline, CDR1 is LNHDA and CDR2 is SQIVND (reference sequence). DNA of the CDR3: TGTGCCAGTAGTATAAGTATTAGAGGGTTAAAGCAGTACTTC. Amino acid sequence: CASSISIRGLKQYF.

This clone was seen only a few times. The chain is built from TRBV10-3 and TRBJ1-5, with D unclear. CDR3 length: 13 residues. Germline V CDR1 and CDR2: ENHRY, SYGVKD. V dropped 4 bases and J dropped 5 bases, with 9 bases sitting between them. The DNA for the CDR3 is TGTGCCATCAGTGTTAGATTTGATCAGCCCCAGCATTTT. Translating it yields CAISVRFDQPQHF.

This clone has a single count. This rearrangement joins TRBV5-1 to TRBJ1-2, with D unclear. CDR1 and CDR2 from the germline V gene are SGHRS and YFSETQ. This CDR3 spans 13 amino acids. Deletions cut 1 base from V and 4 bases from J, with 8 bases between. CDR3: CASSLTDFYGYTF. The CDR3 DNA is TGCGCCAGCAGCTTGACGGACTTCTATGGCTACACCTTC.

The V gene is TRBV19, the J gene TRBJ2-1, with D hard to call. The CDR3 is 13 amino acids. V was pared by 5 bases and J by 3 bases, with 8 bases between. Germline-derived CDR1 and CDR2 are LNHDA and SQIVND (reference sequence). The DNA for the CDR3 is TGTGCCAGTAGTGCCGGTTACTACAATGAGCAGTTCTTC. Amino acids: CASSAGYYNEQFF.

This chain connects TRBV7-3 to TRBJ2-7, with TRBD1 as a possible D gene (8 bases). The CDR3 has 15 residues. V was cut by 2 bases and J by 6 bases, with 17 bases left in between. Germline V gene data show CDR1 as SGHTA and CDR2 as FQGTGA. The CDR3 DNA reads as TGTGCCAGCAGCTTAGGTGGACAGGGAGGGAGCGAGCAGTACTTC. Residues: CASSLGGQGGSEQYF.

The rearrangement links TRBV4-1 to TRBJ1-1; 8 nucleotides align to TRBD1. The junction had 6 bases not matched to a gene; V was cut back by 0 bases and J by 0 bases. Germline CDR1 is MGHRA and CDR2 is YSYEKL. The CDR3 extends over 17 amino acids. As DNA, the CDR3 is TGCGCCAGCAGCCAAGAAGGGACAGGATACATGAACACTGAAGCTTTCTTT. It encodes CASSQEGTGYMNTEAFF.

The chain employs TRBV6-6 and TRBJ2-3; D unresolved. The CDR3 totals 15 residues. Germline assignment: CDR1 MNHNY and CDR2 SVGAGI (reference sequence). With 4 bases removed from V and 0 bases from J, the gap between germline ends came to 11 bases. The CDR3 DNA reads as TGTGCCAGCAGTTTACAGATATCTAGCACAGATACGCAGTATTTT. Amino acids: CASSLQISSTDTQYF.

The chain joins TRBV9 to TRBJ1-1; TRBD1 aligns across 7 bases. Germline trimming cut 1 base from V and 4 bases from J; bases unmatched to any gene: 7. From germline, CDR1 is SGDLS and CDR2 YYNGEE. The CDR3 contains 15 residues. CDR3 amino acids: CASSVLPGGSTEAFF. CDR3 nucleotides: TGTGCCAGCAGCGTACTTCCAGGGGGAAGCACTGAAGCTTTCTTT.

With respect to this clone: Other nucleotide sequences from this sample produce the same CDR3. CDR3 sequence reads: CASSLHLQETQYF. The CDR3 DNA is TGTGCCAGCAGCTTACACCTCCAAGAGACCCAGTACTTC. The rearrangement links TRBV7-2 to TRBJ2-5; D remains ambiguous. Germline V lookup: CDR1 SGHTA, CDR2 FQGNSA. Trimming cost V 2 bases and J 1 base, with 5 bases left between them. The CDR3 is made up of 13 amino acids.

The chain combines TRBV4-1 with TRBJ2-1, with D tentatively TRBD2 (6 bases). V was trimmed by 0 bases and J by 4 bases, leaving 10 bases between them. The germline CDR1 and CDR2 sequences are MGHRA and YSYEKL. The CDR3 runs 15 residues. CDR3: CASSQDSGPYNEQFF. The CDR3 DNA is TGCGCCAGCAGCCAAGATAGCGGTCCATACAATGAGCAGTTCTTC.